Listed below are T cell receptor beta chains from one sample, sequenced in a study of CD8 T cells in ankylosing spondylitis. From the 5' RACE reads, TCRdb called clonotypes with MiXCR, one entry per CDR3 protein. Seen here are hundreds of thousands of distinct CDR3 sequences, roughly 18% observed once, and the top ten hold approximately 1%. Sequencing was done on a sample of blood, either unsorted or a sorted T cell fraction (not recorded which). The receptor set was obtained from a male donor with ankylosing spondylitis. CDR3s include the opening cysteine and the closing phenylalanine or tryptophan. A D gene is named only where the DNA matches it firmly. Clone size appears in some rows only: once, few, many, or a class for an expanded clone.

clone_size: -
j_call: TRBJ2-1
v_call: TRBV30
d_call: TRBD1
cdr3_nt: TGTGCCTGGAGGGACAGGGGAGGCTACAATGAGCAGTTCTTC
cdr3_aa: CAWRDRGGYNEQFF

clone_size: -
j_call: TRBJ2-1
v_call: TRBV6-4
d_call: TRBD2
cdr3_nt: TGTGCCAGCAGTACTCGGACTAGCGGGGGGCCCCCCTCCTACAATGAGCAGTTCTTC
cdr3_aa: CASSTRTSGGPPSYNEQFF

clone_size: few
j_call: TRBJ1-4
v_call: TRBV3-1
d_call: -
cdr3_nt: TGTGCCAGCAGCCAAGATCGTAGTAAACTGTTTTTT
cdr3_aa: CASSQDRSKLFF

clone_size: -
j_call: TRBJ1-4
v_call: TRBV6-1
d_call: -
cdr3_nt: TGTGCCAGCAAGGACCGAACAACTAATGAAAAACTGTTTTTT
cdr3_aa: CASKDRTTNEKLFF

clone_size: many
j_call: TRBJ2-1
v_call: TRBV27
d_call: TRBD2
cdr3_nt: TGTGCCAGCAGTTTAGCGAGGCTAGCGGGGTCTGAGCAGTTCTTC
cdr3_aa: CASSLARLAGSEQFF

clone_size: many
j_call: TRBJ1-3
v_call: TRBV29-1
d_call: -
cdr3_nt: TGCAGCGTTGGGACCTCTGGAAACACCATATATTTT
cdr3_aa: CSVGTSGNTIYF

clone_size: -
j_call: TRBJ2-5
v_call: TRBV20-1
d_call: TRBD1
cdr3_nt: TGCAGTGCGGGGACCGGGACAGCTCAAGAGACCCAGTACTTC
cdr3_aa: CSAGTGTAQETQYF

clone_size: -
j_call: TRBJ2-1
v_call: TRBV12-3/TRBV12-4
d_call: TRBD1
cdr3_nt: TGTGCCAGCAGTTTAGAGAGGTCAGGACAGGGGGAGGGCAATGAGCAGTTCTTC
cdr3_aa: CASSLERSGQGEGNEQFF

clone_size: few
j_call: TRBJ2-2
v_call: TRBV10-3
d_call: TRBD2
cdr3_nt: TGTGCCATCAGTGCACTAGCGGAAACTACCGGGGAGCTGTTTTTT
cdr3_aa: CAISALAETTGELFF

clone_size: -
j_call: TRBJ1-5
v_call: TRBV19
d_call: -
cdr3_nt: TGTGCCAGTGACTCCGGGACGAGGGCTCAGCCCCAGCATTTT
cdr3_aa: CASDSGTRAQPQHF

clone_size: -
j_call: TRBJ1-6
v_call: TRBV20-1
d_call: -
cdr3_nt: TGCAGTGCTAGAGATATTACAGATAGCTCCTATAATTCACCCCTCCACTTT
cdr3_aa: CSARDITDSSYNSPLHF

clone_size: few
j_call: TRBJ2-7
v_call: TRBV5-5
d_call: TRBD1
cdr3_nt: TGTGCCAGCAGCTTGGGGACAGGTCTCACCTCCTACGAGCAGTACTTC
cdr3_aa: CASSLGTGLTSYEQYF